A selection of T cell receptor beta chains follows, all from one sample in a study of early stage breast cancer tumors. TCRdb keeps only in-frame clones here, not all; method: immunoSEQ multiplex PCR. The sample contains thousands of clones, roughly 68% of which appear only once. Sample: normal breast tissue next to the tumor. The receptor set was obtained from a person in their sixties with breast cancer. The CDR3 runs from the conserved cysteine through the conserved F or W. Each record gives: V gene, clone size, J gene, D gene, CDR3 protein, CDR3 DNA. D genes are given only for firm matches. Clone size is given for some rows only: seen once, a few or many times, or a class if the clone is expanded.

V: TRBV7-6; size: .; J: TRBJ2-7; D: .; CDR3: CASSQGGYEQYF; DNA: TGTGCCAGCTCCCAGGGGGGATACGAGCAGTACTTC
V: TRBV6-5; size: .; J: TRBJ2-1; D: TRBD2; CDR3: CASTVTSGIYNEQFF; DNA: TGTGCCAGCACGGTGACTAGCGGGATTTACAATGAGCAGTTCTTC
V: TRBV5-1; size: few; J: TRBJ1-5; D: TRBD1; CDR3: CASSTGQGMPQHF; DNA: TGCGCCAGCAGTACGGGACAGGGAATGCCCCAGCATTTT
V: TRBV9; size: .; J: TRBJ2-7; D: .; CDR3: CASSVSPGHSTYEQYF; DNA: TGTGCCAGCAGCGTGAGTCCGGGACACTCTACCTACGAGCAGTACTTC
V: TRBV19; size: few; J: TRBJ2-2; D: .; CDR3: CASSNPNTGELFF; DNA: TGTGCCAGTAGTAACCCGAACACCGGGGAGCTGTTTTTT
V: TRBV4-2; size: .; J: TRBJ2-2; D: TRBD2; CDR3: CASSQGSSSGGLNTGELFF; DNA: TGTGCCAGCAGCCAAGGTTCATCTAGCGGGGGGCTGAACACCGGGGAGCTGTTTTTT
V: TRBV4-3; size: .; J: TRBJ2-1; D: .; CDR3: CASSQTTSGSYNEQFF; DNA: TGCGCCAGCAGCCAAACTACCAGTGGGTCCTACAATGAGCAGTTCTTC
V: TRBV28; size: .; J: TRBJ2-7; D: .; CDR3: CASSLLAGTYEQYF; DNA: TGTGCCAGCAGTTTGTTGGCTGGCACCTACGAGCAGTACTTC
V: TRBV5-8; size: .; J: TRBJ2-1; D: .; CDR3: CASRPTVTLYNEQFF; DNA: TGTGCCAGCAGACCAACAGTCACTCTCTACAATGAGCAGTTCTTC
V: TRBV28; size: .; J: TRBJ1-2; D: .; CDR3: CASSGRFGYGYTF; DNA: TGTGCCAGCAGTGGAAGGTTTGGGTATGGCTACACCTTC
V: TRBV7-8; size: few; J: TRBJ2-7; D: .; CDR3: CASSSYGGRGVIYEQYF; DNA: TGTGCCAGCAGCTCCTATGGGGGTCGTGGGGTTATTTACGAGCAGTACTTC
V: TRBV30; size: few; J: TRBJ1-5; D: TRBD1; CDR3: CAFTGDSNQPQHF; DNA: TGTGCCTTCACAGGGGATAGCAATCAGCCCCAGCATTTT
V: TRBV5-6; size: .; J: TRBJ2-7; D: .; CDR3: CASSLISGTYEQYF; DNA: TGTGCCAGCAGCTTGATATCAGGGACCTACGAGCAGTACTTC
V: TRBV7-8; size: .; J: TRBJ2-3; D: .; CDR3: CASRPAGFGTDTQYF; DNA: TGTGCCAGCAGACCTGCGGGGTTCGGTACAGATACGCAGTATTTT
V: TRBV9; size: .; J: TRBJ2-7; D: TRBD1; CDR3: CASSPSNRGLYEQYF; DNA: TGTGCCAGCAGCCCAAGTAACAGGGGGTTATACGAGCAGTACTTC
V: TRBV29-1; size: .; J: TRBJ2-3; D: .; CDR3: CSVDLSGSTDTQYF; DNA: TGCAGCGTTGACCTTTCGGGGAGCACAGATACGCAGTATTTT
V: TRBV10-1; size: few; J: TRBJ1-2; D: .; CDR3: CAPQSYGYTF; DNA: TGCGCCCCACAGAGTTATGGCTACACCTTC
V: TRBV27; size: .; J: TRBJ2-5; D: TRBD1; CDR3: CASSLSGQGWETQYF; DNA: TGTGCCAGCAGTTTATCTGGACAGGGGTGGGAGACCCAGTACTTC
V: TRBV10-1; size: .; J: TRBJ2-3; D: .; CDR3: CATQRTHGGADTQYF; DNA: TGCGCCACCCAAAGAACTCACGGAGGGGCAGATACGCAGTATTTT
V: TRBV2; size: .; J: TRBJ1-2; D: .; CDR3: CASRPYVANYGYTF; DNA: TGTGCCAGCAGACCATACGTAGCTAACTATGGCTACACCTTC